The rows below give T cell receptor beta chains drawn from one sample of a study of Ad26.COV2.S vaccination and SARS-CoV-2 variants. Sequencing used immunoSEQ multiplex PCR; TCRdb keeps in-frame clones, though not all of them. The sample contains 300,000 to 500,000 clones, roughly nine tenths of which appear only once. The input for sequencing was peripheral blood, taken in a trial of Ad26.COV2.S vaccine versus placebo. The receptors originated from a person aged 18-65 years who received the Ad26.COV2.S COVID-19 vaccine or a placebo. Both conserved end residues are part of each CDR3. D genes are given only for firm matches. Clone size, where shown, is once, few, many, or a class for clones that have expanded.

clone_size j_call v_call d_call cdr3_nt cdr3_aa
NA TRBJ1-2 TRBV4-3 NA TGCGCCAGCAGCCAAGAAGGAGGGGCGTTCCGAGGCTACACCTTC CASSQEGGAFRGYTF
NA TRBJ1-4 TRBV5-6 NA TGTGCCAGCGGGACTGGGGGTGCAACTAATGAAAAACTGTTTTTT CASGTGGATNEKLFF
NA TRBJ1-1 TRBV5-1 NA TGCGCCAGCAGAAAACAGGGGAACACTGAAGCTTTCTTT CASRKQGNTEAFF
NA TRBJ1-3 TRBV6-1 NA TGTGCCAGCAGCGAACGATATGCAAGCTCTGGAAACACCATATATTTT CASSERYASSGNTIYF
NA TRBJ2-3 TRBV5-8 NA TGTGCCAGCAGCATACAGGGCGGAGACACAGATACGCAGTATTTT CASSIQGGDTDTQYF
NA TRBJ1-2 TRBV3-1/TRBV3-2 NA TGTGCCAGCAGCCAACAGACAGGCCACTATGGCTACACCTTC CASSQQTGHYGYTF
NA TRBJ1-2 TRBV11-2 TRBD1 TGTGCCAGCAGCGCGACAGGGCCCTATGGCTACACCTTC CASSATGPYGYTF
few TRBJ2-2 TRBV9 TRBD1 TGTGCCAGCAGCGTCGGACAGGGGGACACCGGGGAGCTGTTTTTT CASSVGQGDTGELFF
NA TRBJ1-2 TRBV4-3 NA TGCGCCAGCAGCCAAGATGAAGACTATGGCTACACCTTC CASSQDEDYGYTF
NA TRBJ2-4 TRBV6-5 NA TGTGCCAGCAGCCCCGGGACCTCCAAAAACATTCAGTACTTC CASSPGTSKNIQYF
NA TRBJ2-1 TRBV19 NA TGTGCCAGTAGTATAACGGGGTTGAGGGGAAATGAGCAGTTCTTC CASSITGLRGNEQFF
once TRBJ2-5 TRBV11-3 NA TGTGCCAGCAGCCCAAGGGACTCCCAAGAGACCCAGTACTTC CASSPRDSQETQYF
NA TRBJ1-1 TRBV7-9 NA TGTGCCAGCGGGGAGGAGGGGGCTTTCTTT CASGEEGAFF
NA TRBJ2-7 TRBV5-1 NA TGCGCCAGCAGCTTGGTTGGGATTACCTACGAGCAGTACTTC CASSLVGITYEQYF
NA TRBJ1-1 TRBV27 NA TGTGCCAGCAGTTTATCGGGGTTGACTTTCTTT CASSLSGLTFF
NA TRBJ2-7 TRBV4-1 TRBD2 TGCGCCAGCAGCGCTAGCGGAGGAGGAACCTACGAGCAGTACTTC CASSASGGGTYEQYF
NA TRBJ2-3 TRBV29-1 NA TGCAGCGTTGAGTATGGTATAGAGGGGAAGCAGTATTTT CSVEYGIEGKQYF
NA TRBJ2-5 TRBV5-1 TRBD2 TGCGCCAGCAGCTTAACGGGACTAGCGGGAGAAGAGACCCAGTACTTC CASSLTGLAGEETQYF
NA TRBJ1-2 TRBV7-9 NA TGTGCCAGCAGCTATGGGGAGTATGGCTACACCTTC CASSYGEYGYTF
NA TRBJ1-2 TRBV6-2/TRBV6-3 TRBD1 TGTGCCAGCAGCCTACAGGGGGACTATGGCTACACCTTC CASSLQGDYGYTF
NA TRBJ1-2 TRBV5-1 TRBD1 TGCGCCAGCCGACGAACGGGACAGCTACCCTATGGCTACACCTTC CASRRTGQLPYGYTF
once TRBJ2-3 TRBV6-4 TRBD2 TGTGCCAGCAGTGTGGGACTAGCGGATACGCAGTATTTT CASSVGLADTQYF
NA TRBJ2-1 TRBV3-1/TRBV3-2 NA TGTGCCAGCAGCCGGGGAGTGGGAGAGTCCTACAATGAGCAGTTCTTC CASSRGVGESYNEQFF
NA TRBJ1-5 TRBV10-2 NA TGCGCCACCGGGGGGGACGCGGACAGCAATCAGCCCCAGCATTTT CATGGDADSNQPQHF
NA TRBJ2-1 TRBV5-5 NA TGTGCCAGCAGCCGAAGACTAGATGAGCAGTTCTTC CASSRRLDEQFF
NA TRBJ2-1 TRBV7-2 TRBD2 TGTGCCAGCAGCCGGACTAGCGGGGGCCCTCAGTTCTCCTACAATGAGCAGTTCTTC CASSRTSGGPQFSYNEQFF
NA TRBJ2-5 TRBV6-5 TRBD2 TGTGCCAGCAGTCTAGCGGGGGGATCCCAAGAGACCCAGTACTTC CASSLAGGSQETQYF
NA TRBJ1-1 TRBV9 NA TGTGCCAGCAGCGTAATGGGATCGAACACTGAAGCTTTCTTT CASSVMGSNTEAFF
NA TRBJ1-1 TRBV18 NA TGTGCCAGCTCACCCATGACGAAAACGGGCGCTGAAGCTTTCTTT CASSPMTKTGAEAFF
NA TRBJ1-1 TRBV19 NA TGTGCCAGTAGCCACGACACTGAAGCTTTCTTT CASSHDTEAFF
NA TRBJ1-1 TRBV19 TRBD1 TGTGCCACCCGAACAGGGGGACCTAACACTGAAGCTTTCTTT CATRTGGPNTEAFF
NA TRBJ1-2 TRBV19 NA TGTGCCAGTAGTATAGGGCAGACGGCCTTAGGCTACACCTTC CASSIGQTALGYTF
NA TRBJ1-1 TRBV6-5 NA TGTGCCAGCAGGCTCATGGGATTTCCTGAAGCTTTCTTT CASRLMGFPEAFF
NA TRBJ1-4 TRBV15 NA TGTGCCACCAGCAGGGCGGGGGGGATCGGAACTAATGAAAAACTGTTTTTT CATSRAGGIGTNEKLFF
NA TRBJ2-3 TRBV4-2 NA TGTGCCAGCAGCCAAGACAGCGGTAGCACAGATACGCAGTATTTT CASSQDSGSTDTQYF
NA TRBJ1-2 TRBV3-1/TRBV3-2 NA TGTGCCAGCAGCCCTCATTGGGCAGGGCTCGGCTATGGCTACACCTTC CASSPHWAGLGYGYTF
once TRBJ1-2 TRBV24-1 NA TGTGCCACCAGTGACCCGACGAGGAGCTATGGCTACACCTTC CATSDPTRSYGYTF
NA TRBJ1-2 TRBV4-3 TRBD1 TGCGCCAGCAGCCAAGATAGAGGGGGCAACTATGGCTACACCTTC CASSQDRGGNYGYTF
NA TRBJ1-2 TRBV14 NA TGTGCCAGCAGCCTCTTTGGGCACCCGGTGATGGACTATGGCTACACCTTC CASSLFGHPVMDYGYTF
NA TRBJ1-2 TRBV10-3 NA TGTGCCATCAGTGGGGGGGACGGGTATGGCTACACCTTC CAISGGDGYGYTF
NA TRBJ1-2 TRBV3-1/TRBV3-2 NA TGTGCCAGCAGCCGGTGGGATGGCTACACCTTC CASSRWDGYTF
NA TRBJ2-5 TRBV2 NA TGTGCCAGCAGTACAGCCCTCGTTTCTCGGAAGAAGACCCAGTACTTC CASSTALVSRKKTQYF
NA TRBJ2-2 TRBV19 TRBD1 TGTGCCAGTAGCCGGACAGGGGGGACCGGGGAGCTGTTTTTT CASSRTGGTGELFF
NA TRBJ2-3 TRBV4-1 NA TGCGCCAGCAGCCAAGATAGGATCGACACAGATACGCAGTATTTT CASSQDRIDTDTQYF
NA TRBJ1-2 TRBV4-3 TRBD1 TGCGCCAGCAGCCAAGATGAAGGGGACAGGGGCGGCTATGGCTACACCTTC CASSQDEGDRGGYGYTF